Following are 22 T cell receptor beta chains from one sample sequenced in a study of T cell repertoires in cytomegalovirus infection. MiXCR was run by TCRdb on the reads, yielding one entry per CDR3 protein. This table holds roughly 250,000 distinct CDR3 sequences, approximately 22% found once. Sequenced: CD8+ T cells from PBMCs. Source of these receptors: a human donor in good health (CMV status not recorded). Some clones in this sample may be carry-over from other donors' samples.

In its sample, this clonotype was seen many times. V is TRBV7-9 and J is TRBJ2-1; possibly TRBD2 for D (6 bases). Trimming took 0 bases from V and 4 from J, leaving 7 bases between them. The length of the CDR3 is 14 residues. CDR1 is SEHNR, CDR2 FQNEAQ, per germline (reference sequence). CDR3 bases: TGTGCCAGCAGCTTAGCAGGGACTTACAATGAGCAGTTCTTC. It specifies CASSLAGTYNEQFF.

This clonotype was detected only a few times. The rearrangement joins TRBV28 to TRBJ2-3; 11 positions agree with TRBD1. From germline, CDR1 is MDHEN and CDR2 SYDVKM. CDR3 length: 16 amino acids. With 5 bases clipped from V and 4 bases from J, the junction kept 8 bases outside the gene matches. CDR3 loop: CASSPRRTGGPDTQYF. CDR3 sequence (DNA): TGTGCCAGCAGTCCCCGGAGGACAGGGGGCCCAGATACGCAGTATTTT.

The sample holds many counts of this clonotype. The rearrangement links TRBV5-4 to TRBJ2-5, with D hard to call. V was shortened by 1 base and J by 3 bases, with 16 bases between the two germline ends. In germline, CDR1 is SGHNT, CDR2 YYREEE (reference sequence). The CDR3 extends over 16 amino acids. The CDR3 region has the DNA TGTGCCAGCAGCTTGAATGCCGAGATGTCCGAAGAGACCCAGTACTTC. Translated, it gives CASSLNAEMSEETQYF.

A few counts support this clonotype. V is TRBV6-5 and J is TRBJ2-5; the D gene is possibly TRBD2 (7 bases). There are 15 residues in the CDR3. With 0 bases removed from V and 4 bases from J, the gap between germline ends came to 12 bases. CDR1 and CDR2 from the germline V gene are MNHEY and SVGAGI. The DNA for the CDR3 is TGTGCCAGCAGTTACTCAGCAGGGGAGGGAGAGACCCAGTACTTC. Translated: CASSYSAGEGETQYF.

A note on this clonotype: This clone may be a read error of a much larger clone one base away. The V gene is TRBV11-2, the J gene TRBJ2-7; no firm D call. Germline values: CDR1 SGHAT, CDR2 FQNNGV. The CDR3 is 13 amino acids. Trimming cost V 1 base and J 2 bases, with 6 bases left between them. The CDR3 nucleotides are TGTGCCAGCAGCTTAGGGGCAGCCTACGAGCAGTACTTC. Residues: CASSLGAAYEQYF.

There are a few counts of this clonotype. The rearrangement uses TRBV28 and TRBJ1-5, with D unresolved. This CDR3 has 12 amino acids. The V gene lost 6 bases and the J gene lost 6 bases, with 9 bases spanning the gap. From germline, CDR1 is MDHEN and CDR2 SYDVKM. This CDR3 is CASSYLTQPQHF. Here the CDR3 DNA reads TGTGCCAGCAGCTATCTAACTCAGCCCCAGCATTTT.

This clonotype has ten or more counts. As DNA, the CDR3 is TGTGCCAGGCGGAGAGGTGACAGCGCCAATGAGCAGTTCTTC. The encoded protein is CARRRGDSANEQFF. V and J are TRBV2 and TRBJ2-1; possible D gene TRBD1, 5 bases. Germline CDR1 and CDR2: SNHLY and FYNNEI. Trimming pared 9 bases from V and 6 bases from J, leaving 18 bases between. This CDR3 has 14 amino acids.

The gene calls are TRBV12-5 and TRBJ2-7; the D is unclear. The CDR3 extends over 13 amino acids. CDR1 and CDR2 (germline): LGHNT, FRNRAP. V lost 7 bases and J lost 1, with 11 bases in between. CDR3 loop: CASASDGSYEQYF. The CDR3 region has the DNA TGTGCTAGTGCCTCGGACGGATCCTACGAGCAGTACTTC. Full variable domain (missing parts from reference TRBV12-5 and TRBJ2-7): DARVTQTPRHKVTEMGQEVTMRCQPILGHNTVFWYRQTMMQGLELLAYFRNRAPLDDSGMPKDRFSAEMPDATLATLKIQPSEPRDSAVYFCASASDGSYEQYFGPGTRLTVT.

The rearrangement uses TRBV9 and TRBJ2-3; 7 bases map to TRBD1. Germline V gene sequence: CDR1 SGDLS, CDR2 YYNGEE. This CDR3 is 16 amino acids long. The ends lost 4 bases at V and 4 bases at J; junction bases unmatched: 12. CDR3 protein: CASSRPQGWFPDTQYF. Written as DNA, the CDR3 is TGTGCCAGCAGCCGCCCACAGGGGTGGTTTCCAGATACGCAGTATTTT.

This clonotype was counted ten times or more. In nucleotides, the CDR3 is TGTGCCAGCAGTGAACTCCTCCTCACAGATACGCAGTATTTT. This translates into CASSELLLTDTQYF. The gene calls are TRBV25-1 and TRBJ2-3, with D uncertain. CDR3 length: 14 residues. V lost 2 bases, J lost 2 bases, and 8 bases lay in between. Germline CDR1 and CDR2: MGHDK and SYGVNS.

This clonotype was seen many times. The chain links TRBV7-9 to TRBJ2-7; D is tentatively TRBD1 or TRBD2 (5 bases each). In germline, CDR1 is SEHNR, CDR2 FQNEAQ (reference sequence). Trimming took off 4 bases at V and 6 bases at J, with 22 bases between the two ends. The CDR3 loop spans 16 amino acids. CDR3: CASSSNRLRAGSEQYF. Written as DNA, the CDR3 is TGTGCCAGCAGCTCAAATCGGCTCAGGGCAGGGAGCGAGCAGTACTTC.

In DNA form, the CDR3 reads TGTGCCAGCAGCTTGCCCCCCACAGATACGCAGTATTTT. Its protein is CASSLPPTDTQYF. This sequence joins TRBV5-4 and TRBJ2-3; D gene unclear. CDR1 is SGHNT, CDR2 YYREEE, per germline (reference sequence). The CDR3 contains 13 residues. Trimming took off 1 base at V and 2 bases at J, with 5 bases between the two ends. The full variable domain, with the rest looked up from reference TRBV5-4 and TRBJ2-3, is ETGVTQSPTHLIKTRGQQVTLRCSSQSGHNTVSWYQQALGQGPQFIFQYYREEENGRGNFPPRFSGLQFPNYSSELNVNALELDDSALYLCASSLPPTDTQYFGPGTRLTVL.

CDR3 DNA sequence: TGTGCCAGCAGACCGCCCCAGAACACCGGGGAGCTGTTTTTT. Translated: CASRPPQNTGELFF. The rearrangement joins TRBV7-4 to TRBJ2-2; no definite D call. Looked up from germline, CDR1 is SGHVT and CDR2 is SQSDAQ. The ends were cut back, 6 bases at V and 1 base at J, with 9 bases in the middle. The CDR3 is 14 residues long.

The chain recombines TRBV29-1 with TRBJ1-2; TRBD1 aligns across 12 bases. Germline V lookup: CDR1 SQVTM, CDR2 ANQGSEA. Unmatched junction bases numbered 10, after V lost 6 bases and J lost 5 bases. The CDR3 has 15 amino acids. The CDR3: CSVPGTGGNVYGYTF. CDR3 sequence (DNA): TGCAGCGTCCCCGGGACAGGGGGCAATGTGTATGGCTACACCTTC.

The gene calls are TRBV7-9 and TRBJ1-2; 7 bases agree with TRBD1. This CDR3 comprises 18 residues. V trimming: 7 bases; J trimming: 4 bases; junction bases outside the gene matches: 21. In germline, CDR1 is SEHNR, CDR2 FQNEAQ (reference sequence). The CDR3 coding sequence is TGTGCCAGCACGTACCCCCGAGAGGAACAGGGGCCGGTCTATGGCTACACCTTC. This sequence encodes CASTYPREEQGPVYGYTF.

This clonotype turned up a few times. The rearrangement joins TRBV7-9 to TRBJ2-7; D unresolved. The CDR3 is 14 residues long. Trimming took 0 bases from V and 5 from J, leaving 11 bases between them. Germline V gives CDR1 SEHNR, CDR2 FQNEAQ (reference sequence). This CDR3 is CASSLADGYDEQYF. In nucleotides, the CDR3 is TGTGCCAGCAGCTTAGCCGACGGATACGACGAGCAGTACTTC. The variable domain in full, completed from reference TRBV7-9 and TRBJ2-7, reads DTGVSQNPRHKITKRGQNVTFRCDPISEHNRLYWYRQTLGQGPEFLTYFQNEAQLEKSRLLSDRFSAERPKGSFSTLEIQRTEQGDSAMYLCASSLADGYDEQYFGPGTRLTVT.

The chain carries TRBV19 and TRBJ2-1, with 14 bases matching TRBD2. This CDR3 contains 19 residues. CDR1 is LNHDA, CDR2 SQIVND, per germline (reference sequence). Unmatched junction bases numbered 5, after V lost 1 base and J lost 0 bases. This CDR3 reads CASSIVGTSGGLSYNEQFF. In DNA, the CDR3 is TGTGCCAGTAGTATAGTAGGGACTAGCGGGGGCCTCTCCTACAATGAGCAGTTCTTC.

A note on this clonotype: A read error may produce the germline difference seen at one junction end. This chain links TRBV5-6 with TRBJ2-1; TRBD2 matches 7 bases. The germline gives CDR1 SGHDT, CDR2 YYEEEE. This CDR3 has 15 residues. CDR3 residues: CASSSSGRLYNGQFF. The DNA of the CDR3 is TGTGCCAGCAGCAGTAGCGGGCGGCTCTACAATGGGCAGTTCTTC.

This clonotype was seen at least ten times. The rearrangement joins TRBV7-9 to TRBJ2-3; no clear D. The V end lost 5 bases, the J end lost 0 bases, and 9 bases lay between the germline ends. The CDR3 is made up of 14 amino acids. Germline assignment: CDR1 SEHNR and CDR2 FQNEAQ (reference sequence). This chain's CDR3 is CASSPAWSTDTQYF. DNA for the CDR3: TGTGCCAGCAGCCCTGCATGGAGCACAGATACGCAGTATTTT. Full variable domain (rest looked up from reference TRBV7-9 and TRBJ2-3): DTGVSQNPRHKITKRGQNVTFRCDPISEHNRLYWYRQTLGQGPEFLTYFQNEAQLEKSRLLSDRFSAERPKGSFSTLEIQRTEQGDSAMYLCASSPAWSTDTQYFGPGTRLTVL.

This clonotype was detected a few times. J is TRBJ2-7 and V is TRBV11-2, with 11 bases aligning to TRBD1. Trimming at V came to 4 bases and at J to 3 bases, leaving 5 bases not matched to a gene. The germline V gene has CDR1 SGHAT and CDR2 FQNNGV. This CDR3 spans 15 amino acids. CDR3 in DNA: TGTGCCAGCAGCTCCAGAGGGACAGGGGGCTACGAGCAGTACTTC. It translates to CASSSRGTGGYEQYF.

CDR3 sequence (DNA): TGCGCCAGCAGCCAAGAGGGTGTTAGCTCCTACAATGAGCAGTTCTTC. Translated, it gives CASSQEGVSSYNEQFF. This rearrangement joins TRBV4-1 to TRBJ2-1, with no clear D. Germline-derived CDR1 and CDR2 are MGHRA and YSYEKL. Trimming cost V 0 bases and J 0 bases, with 9 bases left between them. The CDR3 consists of 16 residues.

This clonotype was seen a few times. The genes are TRBV11-2 and TRBJ2-5; perhaps TRBD2 as D (5 bases). The CDR3 is 15 residues long. Germline V gene lookup returns CDR1 SGHAT and CDR2 FQNNGV. V was trimmed by 2 bases and J by 1 base, leaving 11 bases between them. The CDR3 sequence: CASSLPSGSQETQYF. CDR3 DNA sequence: TGTGCCAGCAGCTTACCATCGGGGAGCCAAGAGACCCAGTACTTC.